These T cell receptor beta chains were read from a single sample in a study of T cells in Graves' hyperthyroidism and ophthalmopathy. TCRdb passed the multiplex PCR reads through MiXCR, listing each CDR3 protein once. Among some 180,000 distinct CDR3 sequences listed, about a sixth were seen once. Material: blood. All receptors derive from a woman between 45 and 60 years old with Graves' hyperthyroidism. Both conserved end residues are part of each CDR3. D genes are given only for firm matches. The size entry is marked missing in some rows and otherwise reads once, few, many or a size class.

D gene | J gene | V gene | CDR3 length | clone size | CDR3 DNA | CDR3 protein
- | TRBJ2-1 | TRBV29-1 | 14 | - | TGCAGCGTTGAGGGCAGGGAACCTTCCTACGAGCAGTTCTTC | CSVEGREPSYEQFF
- | TRBJ2-1 | TRBV11-2 | 12 | many | TGTGCCAGCAGCTTACAGGGCTATGAGCAGTTCTTC | CASSLQGYEQFF
TRBD1 | TRBJ2-7 | TRBV12-3/TRBV12-4 | 16 | few | TGTGCCAGCAGTTTCCCCTCCGGGACAGGCGACTACGAGCAGTACTTC | CASSFPSGTGDYEQYF
- | TRBJ2-1 | TRBV19 | 11 | - | TGTGCCAGTAGTCAACTTAATGAGCAGTTCTTC | CASSQLNEQFF
- | TRBJ1-1 | TRBV2 | 14 | - | TGTGCCAGCGGAGGGGATCGAAACCAACCTGAAGCTTTCTTT | CASGGDRNQPEAFF
TRBD2 | TRBJ2-7 | TRBV6-2/TRBV6-3 | 15 | few | TGTGCCACAAACCGGGTCAGCGGGAGCACCTACGAGCAGTACTTC | CATNRVSGSTYEQYF
- | TRBJ2-4 | TRBV6-1 | 11 | many | TGTGCCAGCAGTTTTCGGGACATTCAGTACTTC | CASSFRDIQYF
- | TRBJ1-5 | TRBV19 | 16 | - | TGTGCCAGTAGTATAATGGGGGCCCGGAGCAATCAGCCCCAGCATTTT | CASSIMGARSNQPQHF
- | TRBJ2-1 | TRBV12-3/TRBV12-4 | 12 | many | TGTGCCAGCAGTCGCCCTTACAATGAGCAGTTCTTC | CASSRPYNEQFF
TRBD2 | TRBJ2-1 | TRBV12-3/TRBV12-4 | 19 | - | TGTGCCAGCAGCCGTCCCGGGACTAGCGGGAGGGCCCTCAGGAATGAGCAGTTCTTC | CASSRPGTSGRALRNEQFF
- | TRBJ1-5 | TRBV6-1 | 15 | - | TGTGCCAGCAACCTGAGGGGGGGGGGCAATCAGCCCCAGCATTTT | CASNLRGGGNQPQHF
- | TRBJ2-5 | TRBV24-1 | 13 | many | TGTGCCACCAGTGATTCAAACGGTGAGACCCAGTACTTC | CATSDSNGETQYF
- | TRBJ2-1 | TRBV5-1 | 15 | many | TGCGCCAGCAGCCCATCTCTGGGGGTATACAATGAGCAGTTCTTC | CASSPSLGVYNEQFF
- | TRBJ2-7 | TRBV7-9 | 13 | many | TGTGCCAGCAGCCCCGGAGTAACCTACGAGCAGTACTTC | CASSPGVTYEQYF
TRBD1 | TRBJ2-7 | TRBV7-9 | 18 | many | TGTGCCAGCAGCTTAGACGTGCGGGACAGGGGCTTTTACGGCGAGCAGTACTTC | CASSLDVRDRGFYGEQYF
- | TRBJ2-4 | TRBV15 | 13 | few | TGTGCCACCAGCGGCAGGGCTCAAAACATTCAGTACTTC | CATSGRAQNIQYF
- | TRBJ2-1 | TRBV5-5 | 17 | many | TGTGCCAGCAGCTGGATGCGACTTCCAAGCTCCTACAATGAGCAGTTCTTC | CASSWMRLPSSYNEQFF
TRBD1 | TRBJ1-6 | TRBV7-9 | 15 | few | TGTGCCAGCAGCTTAGAGAGACAGGGTTATTCACCCCTCCACTTT | CASSLERQGYSPLHF
TRBD1 | TRBJ1-5 | TRBV28 | 16 | - | TGTGCCAGCAGTTCCCTGATACAGGGGGCCGGTCAGCCCCAGCATTTT | CASSSLIQGAGQPQHF
TRBD1 | TRBJ1-1 | TRBV12-3/TRBV12-4 | 14 | many | TGTGCCAGCAGTGAGGGACAGGGGAGCACTGAAGCTTTCTTT | CASSEGQGSTEAFF
TRBD2 | TRBJ2-3 | TRBV6-4 | 15 | few | TGTGCCAGCAGTCCGAGAGCGGGATCTACAGATACGCAGTATTTT | CASSPRAGSTDTQYF
- | TRBJ2-3 | TRBV10-3 | 14 | few | TGTGCCCTAGGCCCGGGACCAGAAGAATATACGCAGTATTTT | CALGPGPEEYTQYF